These T cell receptor beta chains were read from a single sample in a study of beta chain features in type 1 diabetes. Method: immunoSEQ multiplex PCR; TCRdb's copy keeps in-frame clones and lacks some. The sample lists about 900,000 clones, roughly a sixth occurring once. Sequenced material: naive CD4+ T cells from blood. The source of these receptors is a young woman in good health. Each CDR3 is given with its conserved first and last residue. D genes are given only for firm matches. Clone sizes are given selectively: once, few, many, or a class where the clone is expanded.

>TRBJ2-3|-|TRBD2|TRBV28
TGTGCCATCACTAGCGGGGGGACAGATACGCAGTATTTT
CAITSGGTDTQYF
>TRBJ1-4|-|TRBD1|TRBV28
TGTGCCAGCACGGGACAGTTTAATGAAAAACTGTTTTTT
CASTGQFNEKLFF
>TRBJ2-5|few|-|TRBV11-2
TGTGCCAGCAGCCCAGGGACGCAAGAGACCCAGTACTTC
CASSPGTQETQYF
>TRBJ2-1|few|-|TRBV25-1
TGTGCCAGCAGTGAACCTACGCGGGGTTACAATGAGCAGTTCTTC
CASSEPTRGYNEQFF
>TRBJ2-5|few|TRBD2|TRBV5-1
TGCGCCAGCAGCCGGAACGTAGCGGGAGGGCACGGGCAAGAGACCCAGTACTTC
CASSRNVAGGHGQETQYF
>TRBJ2-7|few|-|TRBV7-2
TGTGCCAGCAGCTTGGGTTACAGGGACTACGAGCAGTACTTC
CASSLGYRDYEQYF
>TRBJ2-7|-|-|TRBV4-1
TGCGCCAGCAGCCAAGTTAGTTCGTGGGGGACCCTAAGGTACGAGCAGTACTTC
CASSQVSSWGTLRYEQYF
>TRBJ2-2|-|TRBD1|TRBV5-1
TGCGCCAGCAGCTCGGGACAGACCCCCGGGGAGCTGTTTTTT
CASSSGQTPGELFF
>TRBJ2-1|few|-|TRBV21-1
TGTGCCAGCACCGCCGTTCCTAGCGAGCGTTCCTACAATGAGCAGTTCTTC
CASTAVPSERSYNEQFF
>TRBJ2-3|few|-|TRBV4-1
TGCGCCAGCAGCCAAGTGGGAATAGCTTCAGATACGCAGTATTTT
CASSQVGIASDTQYF
>TRBJ1-2|few|-|TRBV7-9
TGTGCCAGCAGCTTAGTTACGGGGACCTATGGCTACACCTTC
CASSLVTGTYGYTF
>TRBJ1-2|-|TRBD1|TRBV10-3
TGTGCCATCAGCACCGGGACAGGGATTGGCTACACCTTC
CAISTGTGIGYTF
>TRBJ2-1|few|TRBD2|TRBV5-1
TGCGCCAGCAGCTTGGCCAGGGGACTAGCGGGAGTTTGGGATGAGCAGTTCTTC
CASSLARGLAGVWDEQFF
>TRBJ2-5|-|-|TRBV7-2
TGTGCCAGCAGCTCCCCAGGGGTGACCCAGTACTTC
CASSSPGVTQYF
>TRBJ1-2|-|-|TRBV18
TGTGCCAGCTCAGGAGGAGGAACACCGGGGGACTATGGCTACACCTTC
CASSGGGTPGDYGYTF
>TRBJ2-3|few|-|TRBV4-2
TGTGCCAGCAGCCAGTTCAGTGGCGCAGATACGCAGTATTTT
CASSQFSGADTQYF
>TRBJ2-1|-|TRBD1|TRBV10-3
TGTGCCATCGGGACAGGGAGTCGGGGGGAGCAGTTCTTC
CAIGTGSRGEQFF
>TRBJ2-5|few|-|TRBV4-3
TGCGCCAGCAGCCAAGTCACAGGGCGGGGAGAGACCCAGTACTTC
CASSQVTGRGETQYF
>TRBJ2-2|-|-|TRBV5-6
TGTGCCAGCAGCTTGACAGGGACTTCGAACACCGGGGAGCTGTTTTTT
CASSLTGTSNTGELFF
>TRBJ2-7|-|TRBD2|TRBV5-1
TGCGCCAGCAGCCCGTCTCCGGGACTAGCGGGGAGGTACGAGCAGTACTTC
CASSPSPGLAGRYEQYF
>TRBJ2-2|-|-|TRBV6-5
TGTGCCAGCAGTGAAGCGAGCCGCCTCGGGCTGTTTTTT
CASSEASRLGLFF
>TRBJ1-2|few|TRBD1|TRBV5-1
TGCGCCAGCAGCGAGCTATACAGGGGTAACTATGGCTACACCTTC
CASSELYRGNYGYTF
>TRBJ2-3|few|TRBD2|TRBV7-2
TGTGCCAGCAGCTCCGGGGACTATACTTACACAGATACGCAGTATTTT
CASSSGDYTYTDTQYF
>TRBJ2-7|-|TRBD1|TRBV27
TGTGCCAGCAGTACCGGGACAGGGACCGGCGAGCAGTACTTC
CASSTGTGTGEQYF
>TRBJ1-5|-|-|TRBV5-6
TGTGCCAGCAGCTTGAACAGGGATCAGCCCCAGCATTTT
CASSLNRDQPQHF
>TRBJ2-7|few|TRBD2|TRBV16
TGTGCCAGCAGCCAAAGACTAGCGGGAGGCTACGAGCAGTACTTC
CASSQRLAGGYEQYF
>TRBJ2-7|-|TRBD2|TRBV29-1
TGCAGCGTTGTTGCTAGCGGGAATCACGAGCAGTACTTC
CSVVASGNHEQYF
>TRBJ1-4|few|-|TRBV7-2
TGTGCCAGCAGCTTAGCGTCGTATGAAAAACTGTTTTTT
CASSLASYEKLFF
>TRBJ2-7|-|TRBD1|TRBV6-5
TGTGACAGCAGTCCCGGACAGGGGGCTTCCTACGAGCAGTACTTC
CDSSPGQGASYEQYF
>TRBJ2-1|few|TRBD2|TRBV5-1
TGCGCCAGCAGCTGGGGACTAGCGGGAGGAAGCCATGAGCAGTTCTTC
CASSWGLAGGSHEQFF
>TRBJ2-1|-|-|TRBV7-9
TGTGCCAGCAGCCCCGACTGGAATGAGCAGTTCTTC
CASSPDWNEQFF
>TRBJ2-1|-|-|TRBV21-1
TGTGCCAGCAGCAAAGTGAATCCCGGACTAGTTCAGTTTGTCCATGAGCAGTTCTTC
CASSKVNPGLVQFVHEQFF
>TRBJ2-5|-|-|TRBV5-5
TGTGCCAGCAGCCTCGGACGAGAAGAGACCCAGTACTTC
CASSLGREETQYF
>TRBJ2-1|-|TRBD1|TRBV27
TGTGCCAGCAGTTCTCCGGGACAGGGCTACAATGAGCAGTTCTTC
CASSSPGQGYNEQFF
>TRBJ2-6|few|-|TRBV19
TGTGCCAGTAGTACCCATTCAGGGTCTGGGGCCAACGTCCTGACTTTC
CASSTHSGSGANVLTF
>TRBJ2-1|few|-|TRBV29-1
TGCAGCGTTCGCTTAAATAGCGGAAACTCCTACAATGAGCAGTTCTTC
CSVRLNSGNSYNEQFF
>TRBJ2-1|few|TRBD1|TRBV6-5
TGTGCCAGCAGTTACCGGACGGGACAGGGAAATGAGCAGTTCTTC
CASSYRTGQGNEQFF
>TRBJ2-5|-|-|TRBV20-1
TGCAGTGCTAGCCCAGGGGAGACCCAGTACTTC
CSASPGETQYF
>TRBJ2-1|-|TRBD2|TRBV29-1
TGCAGCCTAAGGGTGGGAGGGCCGCATGAGCAGTTCTTC
CSLRVGGPHEQFF
>TRBJ1-1|-|-|TRBV28
TGTGCCAGCATACTTCTAGGGGGTCGAGATGAAGCTTTCTTT
CASILLGGRDEAFF
>TRBJ2-7|-|TRBD2|TRBV7-8
TGTGCCAGCAGCCAGCCGGGACTAGCGGCCTACGAGCAGTACTTC
CASSQPGLAAYEQYF
>TRBJ1-1|-|-|TRBV4-2
TGTGCCAGCAGCCAAGATAGGGCAGTATCGCCTGAAGCTTTCTTT
CASSQDRAVSPEAFF
>TRBJ2-5|-|-|TRBV6-5
TGTGCCAGCAGTTACTCGAGGAGAGAGACCCAGTACTTC
CASSYSRRETQYF
>TRBJ2-5|few|-|TRBV7-2
TGTGCCAGCAGCGCGGGACTTCAAGAGACCCAGTACTTC
CASSAGLQETQYF